This passage covers 20 T cell receptor beta chains from one sample sequenced in a study of PD-L1 blockade in urothelial cancer. Profiling relied on immunoSEQ multiplex PCR, and the TCRdb table lists in-frame clones only, not all of them. The sample yields some 53,000 clones, around 77% seen once. The input for sequencing was PBMCs, taken around atezolizumab (anti-PD-L1) treatment. The receptors shown here come from a man in his sixties or seventies with urothelial cancer.

This clone was counted only a few times. The chain couples TRBV27 to TRBJ2-2; D is uncertain. This CDR3 has 14 amino acids. Germline-derived CDR1 and CDR2 are MNHEY and SMNVEV (reference sequence). Trimming cost V 3 bases and J 0 bases, with 5 bases left between them. The CDR3 is CASSFFANTGELFF. CDR3 nucleotides: TGTGCCAGCAGTTTTTTCGCGAACACCGGGGAGCTGTTTTTT.

The V gene is TRBV2, the J gene TRBJ2-2; 11 nucleotides line up with TRBD2. The CDR3 is made up of 15 amino acids. The germline V gene encodes CDR1 SNHLY and CDR2 FYNNEI. V was pared by 6 bases and J by 4 bases, with 4 bases of the junction left unmatched. The CDR3 sequence: CASSGTSGTTGELFF. CDR3 in DNA: TGTGCCAGCAGCGGGACTAGCGGAACCACCGGGGAGCTGTTTTTT. The variable domain in full, completed from reference TRBV2 and TRBJ2-2, reads EPEVTQTPSHQVTQMGQEVILRCVPISNHLYFYWYRQILGQKVEFLVSFYNNEISEKSEIFDDQFSVERPDGSNFTLKIRSTKLEDSAMYFCASSGTSGTTGELFFGEGSRLTVL.

The genes are TRBV2 and TRBJ1-5, with TRBD1 matching 10 bases. The germline V gene has CDR1 SNHLY and CDR2 FYNNEI. Trimming at V came to 5 bases and at J to 4 bases, leaving 5 bases not matched to a gene. This CDR3 has 15 residues. The CDR3 sequence: CASSLGQGKNQPQHF. CDR3 coding DNA: TGTGCCAGCAGTTTGGGACAGGGGAAAAATCAGCCCCAGCATTTT.

This chain connects TRBV11-3 to TRBJ2-7, with D possibly matching TRBD2 (5 bases). CDR3 length equals 15 residues. Trimming removed 2 bases from V and 0 bases from J, with 11 bases in between. Germline CDR1 is SGHNT and CDR2 is YENEEA. CDR3 nucleotide sequence: TGTGCCAGCAGCTTATTAGATCGGGGCTCCTACGAGCAGTACTTC. Translated: CASSLLDRGSYEQYF.

This clone was detected a few times. This rearrangement joins TRBV7-2 to TRBJ2-1, with 7 nucleotides matching TRBD2. V trimming: 7 bases; J trimming: 8 bases; junction bases outside the gene matches: 11. CDR3 size: 14 residues. Germline V gene lookup returns CDR1 SGHTA and CDR2 FQGNSA. The CDR3: CASNSGTNFDEQFF. CDR3 in DNA: TGTGCCAGCAATTCCGGGACTAACTTCGATGAGCAGTTCTTC. Supplemented by reference TRBV7-2 and TRBJ2-1, the full variable domain reads GAGVSQSPSNKVTEKGKDVELRCDPISGHTALYWYRQSLGQGLEFLIYFQGNSAPDKSGLPSDRFSAERTGGSVSTLTIQRTQQEDSAVYLCASNSGTNFDEQFFGPGTRLTVL.

V usage is TRBV19 and J usage is TRBJ1-1, with D unresolved. Between the trimmed V and J ends, which lost 9 bases and 4 bases, there was a span of 15 bases. The CDR3 runs 13 residues. The germline gives CDR1 LNHDA, CDR2 SQIVND (reference sequence). This CDR3 is CASRPRGGTEAFF. The CDR3 coding sequence is TGTGCCAGCCGCCCCCGAGGAGGCACTGAAGCTTTCTTT.

The CDR3 coding sequence is TGTGCCAGCAGCGCTGCCGGGACTTCCTACGAGCAGTACTTC. Translation gives CASSAAGTSYEQYF. V and J are TRBV5-5 and TRBJ2-7; D possibly corresponds to TRBD2 (6 bases). There are 14 residues in the CDR3. Trimming cost V 4 bases and J 1 base, with 12 bases left between them. CDR1 SGHKS and CDR2 YYEKEE come from the germline V gene (reference sequence).

V usage is TRBV4-3 and J usage is TRBJ1-2; TRBD1 aligns across 8 bases. The CDR3 contains 15 residues. Germline assignment: CDR1 LGHNA and CDR2 YSLEER. V lost 3 bases, J lost 7 bases, and 10 bases stayed unmatched. CDR3 in amino acids: CASSQDGQGTGGYTF. The CDR3 nucleotides are TGCGCCAGCAGCCAGGACGGACAGGGAACGGGTGGCTACACCTTC.

The J gene is TRBJ1-1, the V gene TRBV9; D is unresolved. V lost 3 bases to trimming and J lost 5 bases, with 11 bases between them. CDR3 size: 13 residues. Germline V lookup: CDR1 SGDLS, CDR2 YYNGEE. In DNA, the CDR3 is TGTGCCAGCAGCGAGAGTCGGGAGACTGAAGCTTTCTTT. It translates to CASSESRETEAFF.

This rearrangement joins TRBV27 to TRBJ2-7, with D tentatively TRBD2 (6 bases). The V gene's germline CDR1 is MNHEY and CDR2 SMNVEV (reference sequence). This CDR3 region has 13 residues. Trimming stripped 6 bases from V and 4 bases from J, with 13 bases between. Here the CDR3 DNA reads TGTGCCAGCAGCTCTGTGGAGGGGTACGAGCAGTACTTC. Encoded protein: CASSSVEGYEQYF.

The rearrangement uses TRBV18 and TRBJ2-7; a weak D match, TRBD2 (6 bases). Germline V gives CDR1 KGHSH, CDR2 LQKENI. The CDR3 runs to 16 residues. V gave up 3 bases and J gave up 6 bases, with 21 bases separating them. The CDR3 loop reads CASSPLSGGGAPEQYF. The CDR3 nucleotides are TGTGCCAGCTCACCCCTCTCTGGTGGAGGGGCTCCCGAGCAGTACTTC.

V and J are TRBV10-2 and TRBJ1-5, with unresolved D. This CDR3 is 16 amino acids long. Between the trimmed V and J ends, which lost 0 bases and 1 base, there was a span of 10 bases. The germline CDR1 and CDR2 sequences are WSHSY and SAAADI. The CDR3 nucleotides are TGCGCCAGCAGTGAGTCTCCCGGGATGAGCAATCAGCCCCAGCATTTT. This gives the protein CASSESPGMSNQPQHF.

The chain combines TRBV29-1 with TRBJ2-1; tentative D call: TRBD1 (5 bases). The V end lost 4 bases, the J end lost 9 bases, and 10 bases lay between the germline ends. Germline V gene sequence: CDR1 SQVTM, CDR2 ANQGSEA. This CDR3 comprises 11 residues. The chain's CDR3 is CSVGRQGEQFF. CDR3 DNA sequence: TGCAGCGTTGGGCGGCAGGGTGAGCAGTTCTTC.

Only a few counts were recorded for this clone. The chain employs TRBV4-1 and TRBJ1-1; 7 nucleotides agree with TRBD1. The CDR3 loop spans 16 amino acids. CDR1 is MGHRA, CDR2 YSYEKL, per germline. After removal of 3 bases from V and 3 bases from J, the junction contained 10 bases not matched to a gene. CDR3: CASSHSLQGRYTEAFF. The CDR3 nucleotides read TGCGCCAGCAGCCACTCCTTACAGGGGAGGTACACTGAAGCTTTCTTT.

The chain joins TRBV6-5 to TRBJ2-3; 7 bases are a match to TRBD1. CDR1 MNHEY and CDR2 SVGAGI come from the germline V gene. This CDR3 has 14 residues. Losses at the gene ends were 6 bases for V and 2 bases for J; bases not matched to a gene: 5. CDR3 DNA: TGTGCCAGCAGCCAGGGACAGCACACAGATACGCAGTATTTT. It specifies CASSQGQHTDTQYF.

This clone has just a few counts. The chain is built from TRBV2 and TRBJ1-1; no reliable D call. The length of the CDR3 is 13 residues. V lost 6 bases, J lost 4 bases, and 12 bases lay in between. The germline CDR1 and CDR2 sequences are SNHLY and FYNNEI. The CDR3 bases are TGTGCCAGCAGGGGGAGTGGGAGCACTGAAGCTTTCTTT. Its translation: CASRGSGSTEAFF.

CDR3 loop: CASSSDSRKETQYF. Here the CDR3 DNA reads TGTGCCAGCAGCTCGGACTCACGTAAAGAGACCCAGTACTTC. This chain connects TRBV7-2 to TRBJ2-5, with a possible D match to TRBD2 (5 bases). The CDR3 consists of 14 residues. Per germline, CDR1 SGHTA and CDR2 FQGNSA. V lost 4 bases and J lost 3, with 12 bases in between.

V usage is TRBV4-3 and J usage is TRBJ1-2; D may be TRBD1 (5 bases). The CDR3 runs 17 residues. V was trimmed by 0 bases and J by 4 bases, leaving 18 bases between them. Germline V gives CDR1 LGHNA, CDR2 YSLEER. The chain's CDR3 is CASSQELPGSRSYGYTF. In nucleotides, the CDR3 is TGCGCCAGCAGCCAAGAGCTCCCAGGGTCTCGGAGCTATGGCTACACCTTC.

The chain combines TRBV7-9 with TRBJ2-2; D may be TRBD1 (5 bases). Germline values: CDR1 SEHNR, CDR2 FQNEAQ (reference sequence). V was cut by 2 bases and J by 7 bases, with 8 bases left in between. There are 13 residues in the CDR3. The CDR3 nucleotides are TGTGCCAGCAGCTTACAGGGCATCGGGGAGCTGTTTTTT. Amino acid sequence: CASSLQGIGELFF.

As concerns this clone: In the same sample, other DNA sequences code for this CDR3. In nucleotides, the CDR3 is TGCGCCAGCAGCCAAGATAATGGGGGGGCCGGTTCCTACGAGCAGTACTTC. Translation gives CASSQDNGGAGSYEQYF. The chain recombines TRBV4-3 with TRBJ2-7; D might be TRBD2 (7 bases). Germline V gene sequence: CDR1 LGHNA, CDR2 YSLEER. This CDR3 is 17 amino acids long. The V gene lost 0 bases and the J gene lost 1 base, with 16 bases spanning the gap.